Detailed here is one T cell receptor (beta chain). Its matching antigen is unknown. The data derive from a study of cytomegalovirus exposure and HLA in healthy donors. About the study: Earlier, 150 million to 200 million T cells were analyzed, and more than 100 million unique TCR beta sequences were found among them. Points from the study as a whole: In a later analysis, at a false discovery rate of 0.05, 17,000 or so TCR beta sequences matched HLA alleles. Relative to the roughly 690-donor mean, N-insertions were reportedly fewer in an Asian-associated ancestry cluster in a later analysis.

PCR primers comprised 60 Vbeta and 13 Jbeta primers. Profiling relied on immunoSEQ multiplex PCR, and the TCRdb table lists in-frame clones only, not all of them. The sample carries about 130,000 clones, more than 65% recorded once. In germline, CDR1 is SEHNR, CDR2 FQNEAQ (reference sequence). The CDR3 runs to 15 residues. The V and J ends lost 1 base and 5 bases respectively, with 11 bases between them. Sequencing was carried out using PBMCs. This TCR came from a man aged 18 to 35 in good health and CMV-seropositive. The V and J genes are TRBV7-9 and TRBJ1-4; no clear D. In DNA form, the CDR3 reads TGTGCCAGCAGCTTAGTGCGGGTGGAAAATGAAAAACTGTTTTTT. Translation: CASSLVRVENEKLFF.